This T cell receptor beta chain was sequenced in a study of T cell repertoires in cytomegalovirus infection. TCRdb processed the reads anew with MiXCR; each CDR3 protein has one entry. The table shows about 770,000 distinct CDR3 sequences, with around 29% occurring only once. The CDR3 is 13 amino acids. The V end was cut by 5 bases, the J end by 12 bases, with 17 bases between. CDR1 and CDR2 from the germline V gene are SGHVS and FNYEAQ. Remarks on this clonotype: Its antigen is not known.

This TCR came from a human donor in good health (CMV status not recorded). Some clones in this sample may be carry-over from other donors' samples. This material consisted of cultured CD8+ T cells from PBMCs, taken from culture after CMV antigen stimulation. V usage is TRBV7-6 and J usage is TRBJ2-1; D tentatively fits TRBD1 or TRBD2 (5 bases each). DNA for the CDR3: TGTGCCAGCAGCGTTACCGGGACGGGGCGGCAGTTCTTC. Translating gives CASSVTGTGRQFF.